This T cell receptor (beta chain) came from a study of blood T cell repertoires in COVID-19. Data came from immunoSEQ multiplex PCR; TCRdb stores just in-frame clones and leaves some out. The data contain 120,000 or so clones, more than 60% of them seen just once; the ten biggest clones take up 2% to 2.5%. The CDR3 is 13 amino acids. Germline V gene sequence: CDR1 SGDLS, CDR2 YYNGEE. V lost 3 bases to trimming and J lost 5 bases; unmatched junction nucleotides: 4. The specimen sequenced was peripheral blood. This TCR was sampled from a man aged 70-80 years with acute or convalescent COVID-19. The J gene is TRBJ1-2, the V gene TRBV9, with 7 bases aligning to TRBD1. CDR3 residues: CASSAQGRYGYTF. The CDR3 DNA sequence: TGTGCCAGCAGCGCACAGGGGCGATATGGCTACACCTTC.